These 2 T cell receptor beta chains were sequenced from one sample in a study of Ad26.COV2.S vaccination and SARS-CoV-2 variants. This table comes from immunoSEQ multiplex PCR, and its TCRdb copy is limited to in-frame clones, with some not included. The repertoire includes around 400,000 clones, 80% to 95% of them detected once, and roughly an eighth sits in the top ten. Treatment of the sample: some 20 received Ad26.COV2.S at low or high dose, single or two shots; about 5 received placebo; per-sample allocation not given. Specimen acquisition occurred on day 63 following the initial vaccine or placebo injection. Sequencing used peripheral blood, obtained in a trial of Ad26.COV2.S vaccine versus placebo. These receptors all come from a person between 18 and 65 years old who received the Ad26.COV2.S COVID-19 vaccine or a placebo.

The V call is TRBV6-6, the J call TRBJ2-7, with 11 nucleotides matching TRBD2. With 2 bases clipped from V and 2 bases from J, the junction kept 2 bases outside the gene matches. The length of the CDR3 is 15 residues. CDR1 and CDR2 from the germline V gene are MNHNY and SVGAGI (reference sequence). This CDR3 reads CASSYSSGRAYEQYF. CDR3 coding DNA: TGTGCCAGCAGTTACAGTAGCGGGAGGGCCTACGAGCAGTACTTC.

The chain links TRBV7-9 to TRBJ2-2; D is possibly TRBD1 or TRBD2 (6 bases each). V was pared by 1 base and J by 1 base, with 13 bases between. The germline V gene has CDR1 SEHNR and CDR2 FQNEAQ (reference sequence). The CDR3 totals 17 residues. CDR3 loop: CASSLVGGEKNTGELFF. The CDR3 DNA sequence: TGTGCCAGCAGCTTAGTCGGGGGCGAGAAGAACACCGGGGAGCTGTTTTTT.